This entry concerns a single T cell receptor beta chain. This specimen belongs to a study of blood T cell repertoires in COVID-19. Study-wide background: The United States, Italy and Spain were the sources of the acute and convalescent COVID-19 samples. From T cells, B-cell-depleted T cells, or PBMCs came the material, which was cDNA or gDNA.

In germline, CDR1 is SGHRS, CDR2 YFSETQ. Trimming cost V 1 base and J 9 bases, with 17 bases left between them. The CDR3 runs 15 residues. Repertoires were generated with immunoSEQ multiplex PCR, while TCRdb's copy carries only in-frame clones and drops some. Among approximately 60,000 clones listed, about 70% were seen once. This sequence joins TRBV5-1 and TRBJ2-1, with a possible D match to TRBD2 (5 bases). This TCR was recovered from a man between 45 and 60 years old with active or convalescent COVID-19. The sequencing input was peripheral blood. This CDR3 is CASSLRLARDTEQFF. CDR3 bases: TGCGCCAGCAGCTTGCGGCTAGCTCGGGATACTGAGCAGTTCTTC.